Each of the 20 T cell receptor beta chains below was sequenced from the same sample in a study of blood T cell repertoires in COVID-19. TCRdb's table, derived via immunoSEQ multiplex PCR, lists solely in-frame clones and lacks some. This table has around 200,000 clones, roughly 81% appearing once. What was sequenced was peripheral blood. The receptor source for this set is a woman aged 80 or over with acute or convalescent COVID-19.

The chain has TRBV10-2 and TRBJ1-2; D may be TRBD1 (6 bases). The CDR3 contains 12 residues. Germline loops: CDR1 WSHSY, CDR2 SAAADI. V was shortened by 7 bases and J by 8 bases, with 14 bases between the two germline ends. The CDR3 loop reads CASKVSGEGYTF. CDR3 DNA: TGCGCCAGCAAGGTCTCAGGGGAAGGCTACACCTTC.

This chain joins TRBV5-6 and TRBJ2-1; possible D gene TRBD1, 5 bases. V lost 0 bases to trimming and J lost 9 bases, with 10 bases between them. The CDR3 sequence is 13 residues long. From germline, CDR1 is SGHDT and CDR2 YYEEEE. CDR3: CASSLGGAREQFF. CDR3 nucleotides: TGTGCCAGCAGCTTGGGTGGGGCCCGTGAGCAGTTCTTC.

The rearrangement joins TRBV19 to TRBJ1-1; 7 nucleotides align to TRBD1. Germline CDR1 is LNHDA and CDR2 is SQIVND (reference sequence). The CDR3 totals 16 residues. The V segment lost 7 bases and the J segment 5 bases; nucleotides outside the gene matches: 16. For the CDR3, the DNA is TGTGCCAGTACTAGGGGGCGCTGGGCGGTAAATACTGAAGCTTTCTTT. Protein product: CASTRGRWAVNTEAFF.

The chain carries TRBV14 and TRBJ2-7; 11 nucleotides align to TRBD2. J gave up 6 bases and V 1 base, and 8 bases lay outside the gene matches. The CDR3 is 16 amino acids. The V gene's germline CDR1 is SGHDN and CDR2 FVKESK. As DNA, the CDR3 is TGTGCCAGCAGCCAAGTGCGGAGGCTAGCGGGAGGCGAGCAGTACTTC. Translation gives CASSQVRRLAGGEQYF.

This clone appeared once. This chain links TRBV19 with TRBJ1-3; D is unresolved. The germline V and J ends were trimmed by 4 bases and 4 bases, with 11 bases remaining between them. Germline loops: CDR1 LNHDA, CDR2 SQIVND (reference sequence). The CDR3 is made up of 14 amino acids. Written as DNA, the CDR3 is TGTGCCAGTAGTACGGGGATCTTCGGAAACACCATATATTTT. It specifies CASSTGIFGNTIYF. Based on the CDR3 plus reference TRBV19 and TRBJ1-3, the full variable domain is DGGITQSPKYLFRKEGQNVTLSCEQNLNHDAMYWYRQDPGQGLRLIYYSQIVNDFQKGDIAEGYSVSREKKESFPLTVTSAQKNPTAFYLCASSTGIFGNTIYFGEGSWLTVV.

This chain connects TRBV16 to TRBJ1-5; D remains ambiguous. The germline V and J ends were trimmed by 2 bases and 2 bases, with 7 bases remaining between them. The CDR3 extends over 14 amino acids. The germline CDR1 and CDR2 sequences are KGHSY and FQNENV. The CDR3 DNA sequence: TGTGCCAGCAGCCAAGTACAAGGCAATCAGCCCCAGCATTTT. As protein: CASSQVQGNQPQHF. The whole variable domain, remainder taken from reference TRBV16 and TRBJ1-5, is GEEVAQTPKHLVRGEGQKAKLYCAPIKGHSYVFWYQQVLKNEFKFLISFQNENVFDETGMPKERFSAKCLPNSPCSLEIQATKLEDSAVYFCASSQVQGNQPQHFGDGTRLSIL.

The rearrangement links TRBV11-3 to TRBJ2-7; the D is unclear. V lost 5 bases and J 2 bases, leaving 22 bases between the germline ends. CDR1 and CDR2 from the germline V gene are SGHNT and YENEEA. CDR3 length: 17 amino acids. The CDR3 protein is CASSPSPSRLPPYEQYF. CDR3 in DNA: TGTGCCAGCAGCCCTTCGCCATCGAGACTTCCCCCCTACGAGCAGTACTTC.

The chain uses TRBV5-1 and TRBJ1-1, with TRBD1 matching 7 bases. Trimming cost V 0 bases and J 5 bases; bases outside gene matches: 10. The CDR3 covers 16 residues. CDR1 is SGHRS, CDR2 YFSETQ, per germline. The CDR3 nucleotides read TGCGCCAGCAGCTTGGAGGAGGGGGCTTTGAGGACTGAAGCTTTCTTT. Residues: CASSLEEGALRTEAFF.

The V and J genes are TRBV6-2 or TRBV6-3 and TRBJ1-5; 8 bases line up with TRBD1. Trimming cost V 4 bases and J 6 bases; bases outside gene matches: 5. The germline V gene encodes CDR1 MNHEY and CDR2 SVGEGT. CDR3 length: 14 amino acids. CDR3 protein: CASSLRTGPQPQHF. Here the CDR3 DNA reads TGTGCCAGCAGTTTGCGGACAGGGCCTCAGCCCCAGCATTTT.

V usage is TRBV5-4 and J usage is TRBJ2-7, with 8 bases aligning to TRBD1. Trimming cost V 4 bases and J 4 bases; bases outside gene matches: 7. Germline V lookup: CDR1 SGHNT, CDR2 YYREEE (reference sequence). The CDR3 length is 14 residues. For the CDR3, the DNA is TGTGCCAGCAGCCGGACAGGGAATTCTTACGAGCAGTACTTC. Translation: CASSRTGNSYEQYF.

The chain recombines TRBV7-2 with TRBJ2-7; 8 nucleotides agree with TRBD2. There are 13 residues in the CDR3. The junction had 9 bases not matched to a gene; V was cut back by 7 bases and J by 7 bases. Per the germline V gene, CDR1 is SGHTA and CDR2 is FQGNSA. CDR3 amino acids: CASTLQRENEQYF. CDR3 in DNA: TGTGCCAGCACTCTCCAGCGGGAGAATGAGCAGTACTTC.

Points on this clone: The same CDR3 is also encoded by other DNA sequences in this sample. This chain links TRBV7-9 with TRBJ1-4; D is unclear. Trimming removed 3 bases at V and 0 bases at J, with 5 bases between. The CDR3 is made up of 14 amino acids. Per the germline V gene, CDR1 is SEHNR and CDR2 is FQNEAQ (reference sequence). The CDR3 spells CASSFSATNEKLFF. The CDR3 coding sequence is TGTGCCAGCAGCTTTTCTGCAACTAATGAAAAACTGTTTTTT.

The chain uses TRBV19 and TRBJ2-7; 11 nucleotides match TRBD1. Trimming cost V 5 bases and J 1 base; bases outside gene matches: 7. The CDR3 sequence is 16 residues long. The germline CDR1 and CDR2 sequences are LNHDA and SQIVND (reference sequence). CDR3: CASSPLGQGVSYEQYF. Here the CDR3 DNA reads TGTGCCAGTAGTCCCCTGGGACAGGGGGTATCCTACGAGCAGTACTTC.

V usage is TRBV28 and J usage is TRBJ1-1; possible D gene TRBD1, 6 bases. Germline CDR1 and CDR2: MDHEN and SYDVKM. This CDR3 region has 16 residues. With 3 bases removed from V and 10 bases from J, the gap between germline ends came to 24 bases. CDR3 sequence: CASSFQQGGAHSGAFF. In DNA, the CDR3 is TGTGCCAGCAGTTTTCAACAGGGCGGTGCTCATAGTGGAGCTTTCTTT. Supplemented by reference TRBV28 and TRBJ1-1, the full variable domain reads DVKVTQSSRYLVKRTGEKVFLECVQDMDHENMFWYRQDPGLGLRLIYFSYDVKMKEKGDIPEGYSVSREKKERFSLILESASTNQTSMYLCASSFQQGGAHSGAFFGQGTRLTVV.

V and J are TRBV6-5 and TRBJ2-7, with a possible D match to TRBD2 (5 bases). V was shortened by 5 bases and J by 2 bases, with 16 bases between the two germline ends. The CDR3 runs to 15 residues. CDR1 and CDR2 from the germline V gene are MNHEY and SVGAGI. The CDR3 here is CASSKEANFPYEQYF. The CDR3 DNA sequence: TGTGCCAGCAGTAAGGAGGCCAACTTTCCCTACGAGCAGTACTTC.

This clone was seen a single time. This chain links TRBV5-4 with TRBJ2-2; 8 nucleotides line up with TRBD2. CDR3 length equals 16 residues. The germline CDR1 and CDR2 sequences are SGHNT and YYREEE (reference sequence). V shed 0 bases and J 0 bases; nucleotides not matched to a gene: 1. The CDR3: CASSLGGLANTGELFF. CDR3 DNA sequence: TGTGCCAGCAGCTTGGGGGGACTAGCGAACACCGGGGAGCTGTTTTTT.

The chain recombines TRBV19 with TRBJ2-3; no definite D call. V lost 4 bases and J lost 2, with 22 bases in between. The germline gives CDR1 LNHDA, CDR2 SQIVND (reference sequence). The CDR3 is made up of 18 amino acids. The CDR3 here is CASSKPPGGQAITDTQYF. CDR3 sequence (DNA): TGTGCCAGTAGTAAGCCCCCTGGTGGGCAGGCGATCACAGATACGCAGTATTTT.

This chain's CDR3 is CASRSVGAGGNIQYF. CDR3 nucleotide sequence: TGTGCCAGCAGGAGCGTCGGGGCGGGAGGTAACATTCAGTACTTC. This chain connects TRBV28 to TRBJ2-4; TRBD2 agrees at 8 bases. The CDR3 totals 15 residues. V was clipped by 6 bases and J by 7 bases; unmatched bases: 11. CDR1 and CDR2 from the germline V gene are MDHEN and SYDVKM.

The chain uses TRBV27 and TRBJ2-1; weak D call: TRBD1 (5 bases). CDR1 is MNHEY, CDR2 SMNVEV, per germline (reference sequence). Deletions cut 5 bases from V and 6 bases from J, with 14 bases between. The CDR3 sequence is 14 residues long. The CDR3 DNA sequence: TGTGCCAGCAGTAAAACTGGGGCAGGCAATGAGCAGTTCTTC. It yields the protein CASSKTGAGNEQFF.

This chain connects TRBV7-3 to TRBJ1-6; weak D call: TRBD1 (5 bases). Germline V CDR1 and CDR2: SGHTA, FQGTGA. This CDR3 is built from 15 residues. Trimming took 1 base from V and 7 from J, leaving 11 bases between them. CDR3 DNA: TGTGCCAGCAGCTTAAGCGGGACGAGCAATTCACCCCTCCACTTT. Translated, it gives CASSLSGTSNSPLHF.